Listed here are 29 T cell receptor beta chains from one sample, sequenced in a study of cytomegalovirus exposure and HLA in healthy donors. The PCR had 60 Vbeta and 13 Jbeta primers. Clones were sequenced by immunoSEQ multiplex PCR, and TCRdb holds only the in-frame ones, with some missing. The sample records fewer than 150,000 clones, around 82% being singletons. The sample consisted of PBMCs. The receptors were sampled from a man in his fifties in good health and CMV-seronegative.

This rearrangement joins TRBV6-6 to TRBJ1-5, with 7 bases lining up with TRBD1. The V gene's germline CDR1 is MNHNY and CDR2 SVGAGI (reference sequence). This CDR3 region has 14 residues. V shed 4 bases, J shed 3 bases, and the junction held 3 bases outside the gene matches. This CDR3 reads CASSLGQVNQPQHF. In DNA form, the CDR3 reads TGTGCCAGCAGTTTAGGACAGGTCAATCAGCCCCAGCATTTT.

This clone was recorded a few times. The genes are TRBV5-1 and TRBJ2-1; TRBD1 matches 7 bases. The CDR3 loop spans 17 amino acids. CDR1 and CDR2 from the germline V gene are SGHRS and YFSETQ. J gave up 2 bases and V 4 bases, and 12 bases lay outside the gene matches. The CDR3 here is CASSIGQANFPYNEQFF. CDR3 in DNA: TGCGCCAGCAGCATCGGACAGGCTAACTTCCCCTACAATGAGCAGTTCTTC.

V usage is TRBV28 and J usage is TRBJ1-1; D might be TRBD1 (6 bases). CDR1 and CDR2 from the germline V gene are MDHEN and SYDVKM. The CDR3 covers 13 residues. Trimming shortened V by 8 bases and J by 11 bases, and 21 bases separated the two germline ends. CDR3 sequence reads: CASSPRQAIEAFF. The CDR3 region has the DNA TGTGCCAGCTCCCCGCGACAGGCCATCGAGGCTTTCTTT.

The rearrangement uses TRBV4-3 and TRBJ2-7, with 9 bases that match TRBD2. Looked up from germline, CDR1 is LGHNA and CDR2 is YSLEER. This CDR3 is built from 15 residues. Trimming cost V 4 bases and J 4 bases; bases outside gene matches: 8. The CDR3 nucleotides read TGCGCCAGCAGCCCCATAGCGGGAGAGGGGTACGAGCAGTACTTC. Encoded protein: CASSPIAGEGYEQYF.

The rearrangement joins TRBV27 to TRBJ2-7, with D unresolved. Trimming took off 3 bases at V and 9 bases at J, with 18 bases between the two ends. The CDR3 loop spans 14 amino acids. In germline, CDR1 is MNHEY, CDR2 SMNVEV (reference sequence). CDR3 region: CASSFGTQDSRQYF. The CDR3 DNA follows: TGTGCCAGCAGTTTTGGTACCCAGGATAGTCGGCAGTACTTC.

CDR3 bases: TGTGCCAGCATCTTTAGTTTTTCTGGGGAGCTGTTTTTT. Translated, it gives CASIFSFSGELFF. This chain links TRBV2 with TRBJ2-2; no definite D call. Germline-derived CDR1 and CDR2 are SNHLY and FYNNEI. V shed 7 bases and J shed 8 bases, with 14 bases lying between them. The CDR3 is 13 amino acids. The whole variable domain, filled in from reference TRBV2 and TRBJ2-2, reads EPEVTQTPSHQVTQMGQEVILRCVPISNHLYFYWYRQILGQKVEFLVSFYNNEISEKSEIFDDQFSVERPDGSNFTLKIRSTKLEDSAMYFCASIFSFSGELFFGEGSRLTVL.

DNA of the CDR3: TGTGCCACCGGACTCTCGGGGTATAGCAATCAGCCCCAGCATTTT. Protein: CATGLSGYSNQPQHF. The V gene is TRBV19, the J gene TRBJ1-5; D unresolved. V lost 10 bases, J lost 0 bases, and 16 bases lay in between. Germline CDR1 is LNHDA and CDR2 is SQIVND (reference sequence). The CDR3 extends over 15 amino acids.

This chain links TRBV19 with TRBJ1-2; D unresolved. CDR3 length: 13 residues. Trimming stripped 7 bases from V and 3 bases from J, with 12 bases between. Germline CDR1 LNHDA, CDR2 SQIVND (reference sequence). The CDR3, as DNA: TGTGCCAGTAAACGACGGACTGACTATGGCTACACCTTC. Residues: CASKRRTDYGYTF. Together with reference TRBV19 and TRBJ1-2, the CDR3 gives the full variable domain: DGGITQSPKYLFRKEGQNVTLSCEQNLNHDAMYWYRQDPGQGLRLIYYSQIVNDFQKGDIAEGYSVSREKKESFPLTVTSAQKNPTAFYLCASKRRTDYGYTFGSGTRLTVV.

The gene calls are TRBV18 and TRBJ1-1; a possible D gene is TRBD1 (5 bases). The CDR3 has 13 amino acids. The V and J ends lost 6 bases and 5 bases respectively, with 13 bases between them. Germline lookup yields CDR1 KGHSH and CDR2 LQKENI. This chain's CDR3 is CASSPRGRTEAFF. CDR3 nucleotides: TGTGCCAGCTCCCCAAGGGGTAGGACTGAAGCTTTCTTT. Full variable domain (rest looked up from reference TRBV18 and TRBJ1-1): NAGVMQNPRHLVRRRGQEARLRCSPMKGHSHVYWYRQLPEEGLKFMVYLQKENIIDESGMPKERFSAEFPKEGPSILRIQQVVRGDSAAYFCASSPRGRTEAFFGQGTRLTVV.

This chain links TRBV29-1 with TRBJ2-7, with 12 bases identical to TRBD1. CDR1 is SQVTM, CDR2 ANQGSEA, per germline. V gave up 7 bases and J gave up 4 bases; unmatched junction bases: 11. CDR3 size: 15 residues. The CDR3 sequence is CSALYGDRGPYEQYF. CDR3 sequence (DNA): TGCAGCGCCCTTTATGGGGACAGGGGGCCGTACGAGCAGTACTTC.

The chain is built from TRBV4-1 and TRBJ1-5; 7 bases agree with TRBD1. The germline gives CDR1 MGHRA, CDR2 YSYEKL. The junction had 7 bases not matched to a gene; V was cut back by 1 base and J by 4 bases. The CDR3 totals 16 residues. The CDR3 protein is CASSQGRDSYNQPQHF. CDR3 in DNA: TGCGCCAGCAGCCAAGGTCGGGACAGCTATAATCAGCCCCAGCATTTT.

The rearrangement uses TRBV6-4 and TRBJ1-5; D may be TRBD1 (5 bases). Germline V gene data show CDR1 as MRHNA and CDR2 as SNTAGT. The CDR3 extends over 14 amino acids. Trimming removed 0 bases at V and 6 bases at J, with 9 bases between. CDR3 DNA sequence: TGTGCCAGCAGTGACTCTCCAGGGTCTCAGCCCCAGCATTTT. Amino acids: CASSDSPGSQPQHF.

V is TRBV25-1 and J is TRBJ2-1; no reliable D call. CDR1 and CDR2 (germline): MGHDK, SYGVNS. The CDR3 totals 15 residues. V lost 3 bases and J lost 0, with 9 bases in between. The CDR3 coding sequence is TGTGCCAGCAGTGACAGTATCAGCTCCTACAATGAGCAGTTCTTC. It is translated as CASSDSISSYNEQFF.

This clone was counted a few times. The chain is built from TRBV5-1 and TRBJ2-3, with 11 bases identical to TRBD2. The trim removed 7 bases at V and 5 bases at J, leaving 9 bases unmatched. The CDR3 is 15 residues long. Per the germline V gene, CDR1 is SGHRS and CDR2 is YFSETQ. CDR3: CASGPGTSGLDTQYF. CDR3 nucleotides: TGCGCCAGCGGACCCGGGACTAGCGGATTAGATACGCAGTATTTT.

The V gene is TRBV30, the J gene TRBJ1-2; D gene ambiguous. This CDR3 region has 13 residues. CDR1 and CDR2 (germline): GTSNPN, SVGIG (reference sequence). V shed 0 bases and J shed 2 bases, with 7 bases lying between them. The CDR3 here is CAWSVSGNYGYTF. CDR3 DNA sequence: TGTGCCTGGAGTGTGAGCGGGAACTATGGCTACACCTTC.

The chain has TRBV4-2 and TRBJ2-7; D perhaps matches TRBD2 (5 bases). CDR1 is LGHNA, CDR2 YNFKEQ, per germline. This CDR3 spans 15 amino acids. Between the trimmed V and J ends, which lost 0 bases and 6 bases, there was a span of 15 bases. Written as DNA, the CDR3 is TGTGCCAGCAGCCAAGAGGGAGTCAGTGACCGCGAGCAGTACTTC. This sequence encodes CASSQEGVSDREQYF.

V gene TRBV6-5 combines with J gene TRBJ2-7, with TRBD1 matching over 7 bases. Germline trimming cut 7 bases from V and 7 bases from J; bases unmatched to any gene: 13. This CDR3 is built from 14 residues. Germline CDR1 is MNHEY and CDR2 is SVGAGI. The CDR3 DNA reads as TGTGCCAGCACGGGACAGTCCGGCCCTGGGGAGCAGTACTTC. This translates into CASTGQSGPGEQYF.

The CDR3 loop reads CASSFVGSVNTIYF. The CDR3 nucleotides are TGTGCCAGCAGTTTCGTAGGCAGCGTAAACACCATATATTTT. V and J are TRBV28 and TRBJ1-3; no firm D call. Between the trimmed V and J ends, which lost 3 bases and 6 bases, there was a span of 12 bases. The CDR3 is 14 residues long. Germline CDR1 is MDHEN and CDR2 is SYDVKM.

The chain recombines TRBV29-1 with TRBJ1-1; TRBD1 matches at 7 bases. The CDR3 loop spans 12 amino acids. V gave up 5 bases and J gave up 5 bases; unmatched junction bases: 5. The germline CDR1 and CDR2 sequences are SQVTM and ANQGSEA. This chain's CDR3 is CSVHRGKTEAFF. The CDR3 coding sequence is TGCAGCGTTCACAGGGGTAAAACTGAAGCTTTCTTT.

The J gene is TRBJ2-3, the V gene TRBV18, with D tentatively TRBD1 (5 bases). V lost 5 bases to trimming and J lost 3 bases, with 9 bases between them. The CDR3 contains 13 residues. The germline CDR1 and CDR2 sequences are KGHSH and LQKENI. CDR3 in amino acids: CASSIRVTDTQYF. The CDR3 bases are TGTGCCAGCTCAATCAGGGTAACAGATACGCAGTATTTT.

The rearrangement joins TRBV19 to TRBJ1-1; 8 nucleotides match TRBD1. With 6 bases clipped from V and 3 bases from J, the junction kept 15 bases outside the gene matches. This CDR3 has 17 residues. Germline V gene lookup returns CDR1 LNHDA and CDR2 SQIVND (reference sequence). DNA of the CDR3: TGTGCCAGTAGGGGAATCCGGACAGGGAAGGGGGACACTGAAGCTTTCTTT. It translates to CASRGIRTGKGDTEAFF.

This clone was seen a handful of times. The J gene is TRBJ2-1, the V gene TRBV2; TRBD2 agrees at 13 bases. Germline CDR1 is SNHLY and CDR2 is FYNNEI. The length of the CDR3 is 17 residues. V lost 5 bases, J lost 4 bases, and 8 bases stayed unmatched. DNA for the CDR3: TGTGCCAGCAGTCTAGGACTAGCGGGAGTTAAATACAATGAGCAGTTCTTC. This codes for CASSLGLAGVKYNEQFF.

The chain employs TRBV5-1 and TRBJ2-2; TRBD1 might be the D (5 bases). Germline V gene data show CDR1 as SGHRS and CDR2 as YFSETQ. V was cut by 0 bases and J by 6 bases, with 12 bases left in between. This CDR3 has 15 amino acids. Here the CDR3 DNA reads TGCGCCAGCAGCTTGGAACAGACAGTTCCCGGGGAGCTGTTTTTT. As protein: CASSLEQTVPGELFF.

The chain uses TRBV11-2 and TRBJ1-2, with 7 bases identical to TRBD1. The germline V gene encodes CDR1 SGHAT and CDR2 FQNNGV. The length of the CDR3 is 15 residues. V lost 5 bases and J lost 4; bases outside the gene matches: 10. The CDR3 DNA follows: TGTGCCAGCAGCCGAGATCTCTCAGGGGGCTATGGCTACACCTTC. The encoded protein is CASSRDLSGGYGYTF.

This chain joins TRBV7-2 and TRBJ2-5; the D is unclear. Trimming removed 0 bases at V and 1 base at J, with 9 bases between. The CDR3 extends over 15 amino acids. The germline V gene has CDR1 SGHTA and CDR2 FQGNSA. The CDR3 DNA sequence: TGTGCCAGCAGCTTAGCGTGGGCAGCCCAAGAGACCCAGTACTTC. Encoded protein: CASSLAWAAQETQYF.

The chain recombines TRBV7-8 with TRBJ2-7; D possibly corresponds to TRBD1 (6 bases). Trimming left V 6 bases short and J 2 bases short, with 17 bases between. The CDR3 length is 15 residues. CDR1 and CDR2 (germline): SGHVS, FQNEAQ. The CDR3 region has the DNA TGTGCCAGCAGTACCGGGCCAGGGGCCACCTACGAGCAGTACTTC. Translating gives CASSTGPGATYEQYF. The complete variable domain, with remaining parts taken from reference TRBV7-8 and TRBJ2-7, reads GAGVSQSPRYKVAKRGQDVALRCDPISGHVSLFWYQQALGQGPEFLTYFQNEAQLDKSGLPSDRFFAERPEGSVSTLKIQRTQQEDSAVYLCASSTGPGATYEQYFGPGTRLTVT.

The chain joins TRBV23-1 to TRBJ2-7; 9 nucleotides align to TRBD1. TRBV23-1 is an open reading frame whose function is uncertain. The CDR3 is made up of 14 amino acids. Losses at the gene ends were 8 bases for V and 4 bases for J; bases not matched to a gene: 9. The CDR3 DNA is TGCGCCAGCGGGACCGGGACAGGGCCTTACGAGCAGTACTTC. The encoded protein is CASGTGTGPYEQYF.

The chain is built from TRBV29-1 and TRBJ2-1, with 8 bases aligning to TRBD1. There are 15 residues in the CDR3. From germline, CDR1 is SQVTM and CDR2 ANQGSEA. Losses at the gene ends were 4 bases for V and 6 bases for J; bases not matched to a gene: 11. The CDR3 region has the DNA TGCAGCGTTGCCGAATGGGGGGACAGGCCCAATGAGCAGTTCTTC. Translating gives CSVAEWGDRPNEQFF.

The chain joins TRBV7-3 to TRBJ2-1, with 10 bases aligning to TRBD2. Germline V gene lookup returns CDR1 SGHTA and CDR2 FQGTGA. CDR3 length: 15 amino acids. J gave up 5 bases and V 5 bases, and 6 bases lay outside the gene matches. Here the CDR3 reads CASSTGLAANNEQFF. In nucleotides, the CDR3 is TGTGCCAGCAGCACAGGACTAGCGGCAAACAATGAGCAGTTCTTC.